Following are 2 T cell receptor beta chains from one sample sequenced in a study of CD8+CD57+ T cells in acquired aplastic anemia. Genomic DNA provided the template from which TCR beta VDJ and CDR3 profiles were obtained. TCRdb analysed the reads with MiXCR anew, one entry per CDR3 protein. The repertoire holds some 120,000 distinct CDR3 sequences, 50% to 70% seen once, with under 35% in the top ten. For sequencing, patients were chosen who had shown expansion of CD8+CD57+ cells by flow cytometry. Source material: sorted CD4+, CD8+, or CD8+CD57+ T cells (not recorded which) from PBMCs. The source of these receptors is a human donor with aplastic anemia.

This clonotype came up a few times. The gene calls are TRBV25-1 and TRBJ2-7; 11 nucleotides agree with TRBD1. CDR3 length: 17 residues. The junction had 10 bases not matched to a gene; V was cut back by 3 bases and J by 3 bases. Germline V gene lookup returns CDR1 MGHDK and CDR2 SYGVNS. This CDR3 reads CASSDPLGQGAIYEQYF. The DNA of the CDR3 is TGTGCCAGCAGTGACCCCCTTGGACAGGGGGCTATCTACGAGCAGTACTTC.

This clonotype was seen repeatedly, ten times or more. The chain is built from TRBV7-8 and TRBJ2-1; the D is unclear. The V gene lost 0 bases and the J gene lost 2 bases, with 5 bases spanning the gap. CDR3 length: 14 residues. The V gene's germline CDR1 is SGHVS and CDR2 FQNEAQ. DNA for the CDR3: TGTGCCAGCAGCTTAGCGGCAGCCTACAATGAGCAGTTCTTC. This encodes CASSLAAAYNEQFF. The full variable domain, in which reference TRBV7-8 and TRBJ2-1 provide the parts outside the CDR3, is GAGVSQSPRYKVAKRGQDVALRCDPISGHVSLFWYQQALGQGPEFLTYFQNEAQLDKSGLPSDRFFAERPEGSVSTLKIQRTQQEDSAVYLCASSLAAAYNEQFFGPGTRLTVL.